The T cell receptor (beta chain) under discussion was sequenced for a study of neoadjuvant nivolumab and ipilimumab in lung cancer. Study findings and constraints: From pretherapy to surgery, tumor richness and clonality rose with dual therapy.

Regarding this clone: What it binds is not known.

Profiling relied on immunoSEQ multiplex PCR, and the TCRdb table lists in-frame clones only, not all of them. The sample includes some 10,000 clones, approximately 80% of them seen just once. The sequencing here drew on tumor tissue, taken after neoadjuvant nivolumab, alone or with ipilimumab, at or shortly before surgery. This clonotype originated in an adult with non-small cell lung cancer.

As DNA, the CDR3 is TGCGCCAGCAGTGCAAGCGGGAGGGGTGAGCAGTACTTC. This gives the protein CASSASGRGEQYF. This sequence joins TRBV10-1 and TRBJ2-7; TRBD2 agrees at 10 bases. The CDR3 totals 13 residues. CDR1 is WNHNN and CDR2 is SYGVQD in the germline V gene (reference sequence). The V and J ends lost 4 bases and 7 bases, in that order; junction bases with no gene match: 4.